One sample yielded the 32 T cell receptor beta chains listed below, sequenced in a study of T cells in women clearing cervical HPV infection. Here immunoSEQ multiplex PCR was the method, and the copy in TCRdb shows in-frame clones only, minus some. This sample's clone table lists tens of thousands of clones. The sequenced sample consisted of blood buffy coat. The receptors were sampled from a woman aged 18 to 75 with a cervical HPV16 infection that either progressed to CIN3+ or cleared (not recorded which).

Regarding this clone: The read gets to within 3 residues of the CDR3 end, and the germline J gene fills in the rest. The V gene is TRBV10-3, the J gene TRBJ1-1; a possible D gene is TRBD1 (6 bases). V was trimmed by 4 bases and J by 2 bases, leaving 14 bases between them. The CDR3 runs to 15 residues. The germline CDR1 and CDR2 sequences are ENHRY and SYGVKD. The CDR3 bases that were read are TGTGCCATCAGTGGTAAACAGGGAATAAACACTGAA. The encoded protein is CAISGKQGINTE. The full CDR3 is CAISGKQGINTEAFF.

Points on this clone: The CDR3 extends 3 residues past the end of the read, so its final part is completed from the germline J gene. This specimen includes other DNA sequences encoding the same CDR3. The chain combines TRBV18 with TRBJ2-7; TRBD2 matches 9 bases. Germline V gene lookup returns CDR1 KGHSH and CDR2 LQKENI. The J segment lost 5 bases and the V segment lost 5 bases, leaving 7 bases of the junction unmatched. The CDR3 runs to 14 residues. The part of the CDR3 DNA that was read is TGTGCCAGCTCAAGGGGACTAGCTTTGGACGAG. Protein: CASSRGLALDE. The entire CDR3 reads CASSRGLALDEQYF. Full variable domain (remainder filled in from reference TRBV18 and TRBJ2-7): NAGVMQNPRHLVRRRGQEARLRCSPMKGHSHVYWYRQLPEEGLKFMVYLQKENIIDESGMPKERFSAEFPKEGPSILRIQQVVRGDSAAYFCASSRGLALDEQYFGPGTRLTVT.

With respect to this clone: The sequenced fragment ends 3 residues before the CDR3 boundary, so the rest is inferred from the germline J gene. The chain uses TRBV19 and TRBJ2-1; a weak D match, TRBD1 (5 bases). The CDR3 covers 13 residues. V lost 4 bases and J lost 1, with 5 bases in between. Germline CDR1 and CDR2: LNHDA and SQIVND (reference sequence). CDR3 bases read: TGTGCCAGTAGTAAGGGGTCCTACAATGAG. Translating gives CASSKGSYNE. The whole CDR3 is CASSKGSYNEQFF.

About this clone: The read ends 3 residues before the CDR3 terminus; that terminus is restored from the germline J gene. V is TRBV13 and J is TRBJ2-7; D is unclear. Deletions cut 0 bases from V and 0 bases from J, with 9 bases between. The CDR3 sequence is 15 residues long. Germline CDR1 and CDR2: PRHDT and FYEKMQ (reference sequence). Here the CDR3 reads CASSLGGDASYEQYF. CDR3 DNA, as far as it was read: TGTGCCAGCAGCTTAGGGGGCGATGCCTCCTACGAG.

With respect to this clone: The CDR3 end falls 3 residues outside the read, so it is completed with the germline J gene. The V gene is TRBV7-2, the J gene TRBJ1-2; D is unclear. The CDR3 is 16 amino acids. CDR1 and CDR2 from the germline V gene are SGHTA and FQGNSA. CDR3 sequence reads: CASSLASVTSSRGYTF. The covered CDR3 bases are TGTGCCAGCAGCTTAGCATCGGTGACGTCATCGCGGGGC. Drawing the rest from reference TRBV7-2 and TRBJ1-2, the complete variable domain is GAGVSQSPSNKVTEKGKDVELRCDPISGHTALYWYRQSLGQGLEFLIYFQGNSAPDKSGLPSDRFSAERTGGSVSTLTIQRTQQEDSAVYLCASSLASVTSSRGYTFGSGTRLTVV.

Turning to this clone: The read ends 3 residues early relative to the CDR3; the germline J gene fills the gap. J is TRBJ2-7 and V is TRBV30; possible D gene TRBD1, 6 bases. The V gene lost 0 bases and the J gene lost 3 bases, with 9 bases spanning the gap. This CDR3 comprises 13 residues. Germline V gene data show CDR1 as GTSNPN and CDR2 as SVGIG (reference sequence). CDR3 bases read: TGTGCCTGGAGTGTCGGACAGCACTACGAG. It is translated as CAWSVGQHYE. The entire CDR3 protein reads CAWSVGQHYEQYF.

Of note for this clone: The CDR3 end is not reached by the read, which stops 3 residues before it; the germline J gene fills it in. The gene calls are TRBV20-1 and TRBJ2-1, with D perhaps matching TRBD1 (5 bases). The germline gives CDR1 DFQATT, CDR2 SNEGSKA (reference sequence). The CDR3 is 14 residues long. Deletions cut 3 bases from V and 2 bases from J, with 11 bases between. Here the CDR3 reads CSASGVRAYNEQFF. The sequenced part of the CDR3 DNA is TGCAGTGCTAGTGGTGTCAGGGCCTACAATGAG.

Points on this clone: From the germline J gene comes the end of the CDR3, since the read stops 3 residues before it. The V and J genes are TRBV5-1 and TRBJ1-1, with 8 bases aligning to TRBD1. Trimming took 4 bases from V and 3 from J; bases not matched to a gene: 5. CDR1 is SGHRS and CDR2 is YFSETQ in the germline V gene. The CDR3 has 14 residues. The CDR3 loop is CASSPQGGDTEAFF. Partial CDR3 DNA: TGCGCCAGCAGCCCACAGGGGGGAGACACTGAA. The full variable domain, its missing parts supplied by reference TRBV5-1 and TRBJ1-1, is KAGVTQTPRYLIKTRGQQVTLSCSPISGHRSVSWYQQTPGQGLQFLFEYFSETQRNKGNFPGRFSGRQFSNSRSEMNVSTLELGDSALYLCASSPQGGDTEAFFGQGTRLTVV.

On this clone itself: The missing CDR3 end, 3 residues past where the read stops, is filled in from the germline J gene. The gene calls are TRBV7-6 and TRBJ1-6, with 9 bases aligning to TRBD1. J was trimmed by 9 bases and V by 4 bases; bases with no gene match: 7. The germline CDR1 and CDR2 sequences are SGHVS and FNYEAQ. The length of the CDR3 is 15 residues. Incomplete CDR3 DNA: TGTGCCAGCAGCTCAGAGGGACAGGGAGGTTCACCC. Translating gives CASSSEGQGGSP. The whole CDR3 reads CASSSEGQGGSPLHF.

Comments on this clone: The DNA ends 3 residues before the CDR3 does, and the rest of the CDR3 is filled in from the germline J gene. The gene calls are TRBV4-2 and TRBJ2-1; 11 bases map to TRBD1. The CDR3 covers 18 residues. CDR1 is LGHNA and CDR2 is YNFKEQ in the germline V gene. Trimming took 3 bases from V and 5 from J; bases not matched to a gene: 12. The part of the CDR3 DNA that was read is TGTGCCAGCAGCCAGTCATTGAGGACAGGGGGCCGAGACAATGAG. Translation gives CASSQSLRTGGRDNE. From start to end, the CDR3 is CASSQSLRTGGRDNEQFF.

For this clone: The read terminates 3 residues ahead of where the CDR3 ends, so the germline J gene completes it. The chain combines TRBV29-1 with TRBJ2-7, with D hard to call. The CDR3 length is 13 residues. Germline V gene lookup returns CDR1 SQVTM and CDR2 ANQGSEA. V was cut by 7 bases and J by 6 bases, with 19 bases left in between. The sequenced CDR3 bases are TGCAGCGCCAAGAGCAACCAAGGGTCCGAG. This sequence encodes CSAKSNQGSE. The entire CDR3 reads CSAKSNQGSEQYF.

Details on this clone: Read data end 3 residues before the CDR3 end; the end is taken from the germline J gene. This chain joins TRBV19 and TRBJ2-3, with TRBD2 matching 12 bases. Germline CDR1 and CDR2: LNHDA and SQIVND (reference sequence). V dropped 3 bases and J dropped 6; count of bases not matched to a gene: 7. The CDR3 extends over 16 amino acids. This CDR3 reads CASSMGRLAGADTQYF. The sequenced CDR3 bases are TGTGCCAGTAGTATGGGTAGACTAGCGGGAGCGGATACG.

Incomplete CDR3 DNA: TGTGCCAGCAGCTTAGTGGGCAACTACAATGAG. The encoded protein is CASSLVGNYNE. The CDR3, in full, reads CASSLVGNYNEQFF. The chain is built from TRBV7-2 and TRBJ2-1; D call uncertain. The read terminates 3 residues ahead of where the CDR3 ends, so the germline J gene completes it. V was clipped by 1 base and J by 3 bases, with 7 bases between them. Germline V gene sequence: CDR1 SGHTA, CDR2 FQGNSA. The CDR3 consists of 14 residues.

CDR3 region: CASSLRDYGYTF. Incomplete CDR3 DNA: TGTGCCAGCAGCTTGCGGGACTATGGC. This chain connects TRBV11-2 to TRBJ1-2; no clear D gene. The read terminates 3 residues before the CDR3 end, so the remaining end is supplied by the germline J gene. Germline V lookup: CDR1 SGHAT, CDR2 FQNNGV. Trimming removed 3 bases from V and 3 bases from J, with 5 bases in between. This CDR3 has 12 residues.

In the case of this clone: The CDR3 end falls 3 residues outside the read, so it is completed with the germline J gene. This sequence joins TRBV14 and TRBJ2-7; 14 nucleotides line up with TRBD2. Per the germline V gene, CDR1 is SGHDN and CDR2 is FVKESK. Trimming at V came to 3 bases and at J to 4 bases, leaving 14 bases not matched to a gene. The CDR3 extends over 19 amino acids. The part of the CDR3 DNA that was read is TGTGCCAGCAGCCAGTCCGGGACTAGCGGGAGAACGGTCCCGTACGAG. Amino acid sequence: CASSQSGTSGRTVPYE. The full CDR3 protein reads CASSQSGTSGRTVPYEQYF.

The CDR3 here is CASGLVGAGRETQYF. The part of the CDR3 DNA that was read is TGTGCTAGTGGTTTGGTAGGGGCAGGGCGAGAGACC. The rearrangement links TRBV12-5 to TRBJ2-5, with D possibly TRBD1 on 5 matching bases. The read terminates 3 residues before the CDR3 end, so the remaining end is supplied by the germline J gene. The length of the CDR3 is 15 residues. Trimming left V 0 bases short and J 4 bases short, with 12 bases between. Per the germline V gene, CDR1 is LGHNT and CDR2 is FRNRAP.

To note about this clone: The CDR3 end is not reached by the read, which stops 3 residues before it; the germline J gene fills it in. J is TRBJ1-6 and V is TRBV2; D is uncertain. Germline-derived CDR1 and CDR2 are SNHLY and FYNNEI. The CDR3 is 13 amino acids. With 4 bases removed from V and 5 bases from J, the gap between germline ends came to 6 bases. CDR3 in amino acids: CASSVADNSPLHF. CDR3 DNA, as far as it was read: TGTGCCAGCAGTGTCGCGGATAATTCACCC.

The DNA read from the CDR3 is TGTGCCAGCAGCTTACAGAGACGCGGGCCCACCGGGGAG. It codes for CASSLQRRGPTGE. The complete CDR3 reads CASSLQRRGPTGELFF. The rearrangement links TRBV6-2 or TRBV6-3 to TRBJ2-2; tentatively, D is TRBD2 (5 bases). The CDR3 is cut off 3 residues early in the read; its end comes from the germline J gene. The CDR3 totals 16 residues. The germline V gene encodes CDR1 MNHEY and CDR2 SVGEGT. V shed 6 bases and J shed 4 bases, with 18 bases lying between them.

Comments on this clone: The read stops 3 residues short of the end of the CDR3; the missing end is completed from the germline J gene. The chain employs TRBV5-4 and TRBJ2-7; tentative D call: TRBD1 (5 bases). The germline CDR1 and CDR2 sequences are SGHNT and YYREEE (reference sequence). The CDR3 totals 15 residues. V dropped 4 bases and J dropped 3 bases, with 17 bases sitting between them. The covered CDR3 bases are TGTGCCAGCAGCGCAGATCAGGGTAGTAGCTACGAG. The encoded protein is CASSADQGSSYE. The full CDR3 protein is CASSADQGSSYEQYF.

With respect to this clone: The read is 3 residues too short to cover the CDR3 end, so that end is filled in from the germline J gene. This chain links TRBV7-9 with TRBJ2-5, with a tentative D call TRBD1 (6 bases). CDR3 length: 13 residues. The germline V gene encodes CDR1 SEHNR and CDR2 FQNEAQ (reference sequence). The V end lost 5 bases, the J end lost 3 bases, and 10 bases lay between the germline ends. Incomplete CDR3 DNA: TGTGCCAGCAGCGCATCAGGGGAAGAGACC. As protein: CASSASGEET. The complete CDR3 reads CASSASGEETQYF.

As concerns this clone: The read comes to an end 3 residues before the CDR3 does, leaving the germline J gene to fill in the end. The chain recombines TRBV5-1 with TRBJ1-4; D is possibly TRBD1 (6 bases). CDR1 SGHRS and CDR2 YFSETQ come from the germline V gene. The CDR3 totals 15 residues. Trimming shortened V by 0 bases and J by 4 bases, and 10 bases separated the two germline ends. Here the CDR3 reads CASSLGQVDNEKLFF. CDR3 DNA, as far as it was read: TGCGCCAGCAGCTTGGGACAGGTTGATAATGAAAAA.

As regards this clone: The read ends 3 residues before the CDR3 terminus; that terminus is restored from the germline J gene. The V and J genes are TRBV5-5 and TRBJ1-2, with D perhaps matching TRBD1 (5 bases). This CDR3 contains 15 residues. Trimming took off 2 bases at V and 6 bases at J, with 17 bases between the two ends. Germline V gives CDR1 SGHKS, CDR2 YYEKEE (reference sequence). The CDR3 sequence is CASSFGAVRRDGYTF. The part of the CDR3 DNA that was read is TGTGCCAGCAGCTTTGGGGCAGTCCGACGAGATGGC.

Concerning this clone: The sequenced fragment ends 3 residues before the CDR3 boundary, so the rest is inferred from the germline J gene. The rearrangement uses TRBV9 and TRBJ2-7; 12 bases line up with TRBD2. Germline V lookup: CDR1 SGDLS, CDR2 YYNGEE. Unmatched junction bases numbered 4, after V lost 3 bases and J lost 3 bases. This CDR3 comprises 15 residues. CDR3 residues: CASSAQTSGSYEQYF. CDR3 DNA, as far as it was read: TGTGCCAGCAGCGCCCAGACTAGCGGGAGCTACGAG.

The CDR3 region is CASSQIAGESREQYF. The covered CDR3 bases are TGCGCCAGCAGCCAAATAGCGGGAGAGTCCCGCGAG. The J gene is TRBJ2-7, the V gene TRBV4-1; 9 bases fit TRBD2. The CDR3 extends 3 residues past the end of the read, so its final part is completed from the germline J gene. CDR1 is MGHRA and CDR2 is YSYEKL in the germline V gene. Trimming took 2 bases from V and 6 from J; bases not matched to a gene: 8. This CDR3 has 15 amino acids.

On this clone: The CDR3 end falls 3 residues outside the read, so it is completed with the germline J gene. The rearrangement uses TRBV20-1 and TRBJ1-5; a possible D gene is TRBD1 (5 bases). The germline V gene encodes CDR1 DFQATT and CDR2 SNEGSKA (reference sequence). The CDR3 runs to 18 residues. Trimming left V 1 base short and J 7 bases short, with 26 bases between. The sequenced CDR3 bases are TGCAGTGCTAGAGCTAACCAACTGAGGGAAAGGGGCAGGCAGCCC. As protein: CSARANQLRERGRQP. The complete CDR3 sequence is CSARANQLRERGRQPQHF.

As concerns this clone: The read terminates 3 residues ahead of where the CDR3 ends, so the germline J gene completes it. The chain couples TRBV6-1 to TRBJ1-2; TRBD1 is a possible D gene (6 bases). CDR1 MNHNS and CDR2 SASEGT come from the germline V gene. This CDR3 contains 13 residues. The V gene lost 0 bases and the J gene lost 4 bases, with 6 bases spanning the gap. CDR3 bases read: TGTGCCAGCAGTGAAGCGACAGGCTATGGC. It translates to CASSEATGYG. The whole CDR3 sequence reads CASSEATGYGYTF.

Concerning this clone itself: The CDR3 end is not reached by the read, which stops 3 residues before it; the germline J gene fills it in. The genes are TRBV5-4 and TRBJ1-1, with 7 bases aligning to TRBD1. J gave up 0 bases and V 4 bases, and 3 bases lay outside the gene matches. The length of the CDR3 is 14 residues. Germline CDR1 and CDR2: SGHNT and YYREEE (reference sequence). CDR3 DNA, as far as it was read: TGTGCCAGCAGCAGGGACAGACTGAACACTGAA. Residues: CASSRDRLNTE. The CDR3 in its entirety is CASSRDRLNTEAFF.

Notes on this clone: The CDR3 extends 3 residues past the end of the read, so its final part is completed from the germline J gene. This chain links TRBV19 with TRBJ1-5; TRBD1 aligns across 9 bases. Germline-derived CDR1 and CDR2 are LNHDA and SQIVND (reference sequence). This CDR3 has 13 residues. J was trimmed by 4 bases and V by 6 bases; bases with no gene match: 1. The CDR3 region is CASRGQGNQPQHF. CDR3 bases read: TGTGCCAGTAGGGGACAGGGAAATCAGCCC.

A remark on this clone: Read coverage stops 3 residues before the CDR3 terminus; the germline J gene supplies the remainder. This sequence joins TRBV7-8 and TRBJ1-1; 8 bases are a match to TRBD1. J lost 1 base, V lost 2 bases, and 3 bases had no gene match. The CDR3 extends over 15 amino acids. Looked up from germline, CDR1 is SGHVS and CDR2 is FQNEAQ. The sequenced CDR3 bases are TGTGCCAGCAGCTTAACAGGGGGGAGGAACACTGAA. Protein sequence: CASSLTGGRNTE. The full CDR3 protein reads CASSLTGGRNTEAFF. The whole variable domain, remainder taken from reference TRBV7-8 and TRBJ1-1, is GAGVSQSPRYKVAKRGQDVALRCDPISGHVSLFWYQQALGQGPEFLTYFQNEAQLDKSGLPSDRFFAERPEGSVSTLKIQRTQQEDSAVYLCASSLTGGRNTEAFFGQGTRLTVV.

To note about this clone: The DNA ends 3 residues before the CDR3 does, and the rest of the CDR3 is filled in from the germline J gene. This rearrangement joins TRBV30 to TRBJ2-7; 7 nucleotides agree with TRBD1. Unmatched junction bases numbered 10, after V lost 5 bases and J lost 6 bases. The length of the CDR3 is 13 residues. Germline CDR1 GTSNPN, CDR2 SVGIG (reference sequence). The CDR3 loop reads CAWDRDGRSEQYF. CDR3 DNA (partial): TGTGCCTGGGACAGGGACGGACGGAGCGAG.

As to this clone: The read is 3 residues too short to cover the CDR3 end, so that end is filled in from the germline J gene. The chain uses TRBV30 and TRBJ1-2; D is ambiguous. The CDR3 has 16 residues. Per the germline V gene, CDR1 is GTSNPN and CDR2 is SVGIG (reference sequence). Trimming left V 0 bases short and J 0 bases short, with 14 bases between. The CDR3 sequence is CAWSVHRVKANYGYTF. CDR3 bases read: TGTGCCTGGAGTGTACATCGGGTGAAAGCTAACTATGGC.

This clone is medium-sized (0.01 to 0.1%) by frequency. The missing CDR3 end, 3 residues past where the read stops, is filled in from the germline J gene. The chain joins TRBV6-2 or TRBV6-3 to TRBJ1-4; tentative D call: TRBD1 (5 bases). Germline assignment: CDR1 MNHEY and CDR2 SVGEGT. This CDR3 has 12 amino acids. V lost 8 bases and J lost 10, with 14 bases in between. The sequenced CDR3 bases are TGTGCCAGCCAAAACCCAGGGTTAAAA. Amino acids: CASQNPGLK. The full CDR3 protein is CASQNPGLKLFF.